The 10 T cell receptor beta chains reported below all come from one sample, sequenced in a study of T cell changes during pregnancy in multiple sclerosis. Sequenced by immunoSEQ multiplex PCR; TCRdb stores in-frame clones only, minus some. Among 70,000 to 80,000 clones listed, more than 90% were seen once. Material: peripheral blood, obtained after pregnancy. These receptors were collected from a female donor in good health, enrolled as a control in a pregnancy study.

The chain has TRBV4-2 and TRBJ2-1, with 10 nucleotides matching TRBD2. The V gene's germline CDR1 is LGHNA and CDR2 YNFKEQ. Trimming at V came to 5 bases and at J to 5 bases, leaving 9 bases not matched to a gene. CDR3 length: 16 amino acids. CDR3 coding DNA: TGTGCCAGCAGCTCTGGGGGCACTAGCGGGGACAATGAGCAGTTCTTC. Its protein product is CASSSGGTSGDNEQFF.

V gene TRBV27 combines with J gene TRBJ1-5, with 7 bases matching TRBD1. The CDR3 consists of 14 residues. CDR1 and CDR2 from the germline V gene are MNHEY and SMNVEV (reference sequence). Unmatched junction bases numbered 10, after V lost 10 bases and J lost 4 bases. The CDR3 loop reads CATRTGTANQPQHF. The DNA for the CDR3 is TGTGCCACCAGAACCGGGACAGCTAATCAGCCCCAGCATTTT.

The chain combines TRBV19 with TRBJ2-7, with 8 bases aligning to TRBD2. The CDR3 contains 16 residues. Germline CDR1 LNHDA, CDR2 SQIVND (reference sequence). J gave up 2 bases and V 5 bases, and 11 bases lay outside the gene matches. The CDR3: CASSSLNSRGAYEQYF. For the CDR3, the DNA is TGTGCCAGTAGTTCTTTAAACTCGCGGGGGGCCTACGAGCAGTACTTC. The full variable domain, rest sourced from reference TRBV19 and TRBJ2-7, is DGGITQSPKYLFRKEGQNVTLSCEQNLNHDAMYWYRQDPGQGLRLIYYSQIVNDFQKGDIAEGYSVSREKKESFPLTVTSAQKNPTAFYLCASSSLNSRGAYEQYFGPGTRLTVT.

The chain joins TRBV4-1 to TRBJ1-4, with TRBD1 identical over 8 bases. Germline V gene sequence: CDR1 MGHRA, CDR2 YSYEKL. The J segment lost 8 bases and the V segment lost 1 base, leaving 6 bases of the junction unmatched. The CDR3 loop spans 15 amino acids. The chain's CDR3 is CASSQGQGMDEKLFF. CDR3 sequence (DNA): TGCGCCAGCAGCCAAGGACAGGGGATGGACGAAAAACTGTTTTTT.

The rearrangement uses TRBV28 and TRBJ2-5; 8 bases fit TRBD2. Trimming removed 2 bases from V and 5 bases from J; junction bases left unmatched: 7. Germline V gives CDR1 MDHEN, CDR2 SYDVKM. CDR3 length: 15 amino acids. CDR3 nucleotides: TGTGCCAGCAGTTTAATGCGGGGGGCGGGGGAGACCCAGTACTTC. Protein product: CASSLMRGAGETQYF.

This sequence joins TRBV7-2 and TRBJ2-1, with D maybe TRBD1 (5 bases). CDR3 length equals 12 residues. Trimming shortened V by 2 bases and J by 7 bases, and 6 bases separated the two germline ends. Germline V CDR1 and CDR2: SGHTA, FQGNSA. The CDR3 loop is CASSLKGNEQFF. In DNA form, the CDR3 reads TGTGCCAGCAGCTTAAAGGGGAATGAGCAGTTCTTC.

In DNA, the CDR3 is TGTGCCAGCAGCGGTGGCGGGAGCTCCTACAATGAGCAGTTCTTC. Encoded protein: CASSGGGSSYNEQFF. V and J are TRBV2 and TRBJ2-1; 7 bases agree with TRBD2. Looked up from germline, CDR1 is SNHLY and CDR2 is FYNNEI. Trimming removed 6 bases from V and 0 bases from J; junction bases left unmatched: 5. The CDR3 extends over 15 amino acids. Full variable domain (outside the CDR3, taken from reference TRBV2 and TRBJ2-1): EPEVTQTPSHQVTQMGQEVILRCVPISNHLYFYWYRQILGQKVEFLVSFYNNEISEKSEIFDDQFSVERPDGSNFTLKIRSTKLEDSAMYFCASSGGGSSYNEQFFGPGTRLTVL.

The V and J genes are TRBV28 and TRBJ1-5; D gene uncertain. Trimming pared 3 bases from V and 11 bases from J, leaving 11 bases between. The CDR3 consists of 12 residues. Germline-derived CDR1 and CDR2 are MDHEN and SYDVKM. For the CDR3, the DNA is TGTGCCAGCAGTTTTTTAACCGGGTCCCAGCATTTT. Translation gives CASSFLTGSQHF.

The chain is built from TRBV18 and TRBJ1-1; 8 bases line up with TRBD1. The CDR3 has 17 amino acids. V lost 1 base, J lost 0 bases, and 7 bases stayed unmatched. Germline V gene sequence: CDR1 KGHSH, CDR2 LQKENI. The CDR3 bases are TGTGCCAGCTCACCACAGGCAATGGGACAGGTGAACACTGAAGCTTTCTTT. This gives the protein CASSPQAMGQVNTEAFF.

This chain connects TRBV6-6 to TRBJ2-7; a possible D gene is TRBD2 (6 bases). The germline V gene encodes CDR1 MNHNY and CDR2 SVGAGI (reference sequence). The CDR3 length is 16 residues. Trimming stripped 6 bases from V and 0 bases from J, with 18 bases between. In DNA, the CDR3 is TGTGCCAGCAGCTCCCCCGACGGGGGAAACTCCTACGAGCAGTACTTC. The encoded protein is CASSSPDGGNSYEQYF.